This T cell receptor (beta chain) was retrieved from a study of blood T cell repertoires in COVID-19. The repertoire was sequenced with immunoSEQ multiplex PCR; TCRdb's copy has only in-frame clones and lacks some. Here the sample spans about 130,000 clones, roughly two thirds being singletons. Germline V gene lookup returns CDR1 ENHRY and CDR2 SYGVKD. The CDR3 is 13 residues long. Trimming cost V 7 bases and J 6 bases; bases outside gene matches: 6. The sequence came from a woman between 65 and 79 years old with acute or convalescent COVID-19. This chain uses TRBV10-3 with TRBJ2-1, with TRBD2 matching over 7 bases. Sequences were obtained from peripheral blood. The CDR3 DNA follows: TGTGCCATCACCATGGGAGGGACCAATGAGCAGTTCTTC. It codes for CAITMGGTNEQFF.